This is a list of T cell receptor beta chains from one sample in a study of blood T cells in healthy people across ages. Each CDR3 protein is one row after TCRdb ran MiXCR on the 5' RACE reads. This table holds around 970,000 distinct CDR3 sequences, about 51% found once. The sequencing sample was made of blood. These receptors were taken from a woman aged 55-69 years in good health. The conserved cysteine and the conserved F or W are not part of the CDR3 here.

CDR3 protein	CDR3 length	V gene	J gene
SARGGFFTDTQY	12	TRBV20-1	TRBJ2-3
ASSQRTGHWY	10	TRBV27	TRBJ2-3
ASSRPGRDSGSTDTQY	16	TRBV6-1	TRBJ2-3
ASSSVPGAYEQY	12	TRBV5-1	TRBJ2-7
AWSVGGYEQY	10	TRBV30	.
ASRAPAGEQY	10	TRBV6-5	TRBJ2-5
ASSLRPGTGARGQF	14	TRBV5-1	TRBJ2-1
ASSLLGSPLH	10	TRBV27	TRBJ1-6
ASSYSIFYEQY	11	TRBV6-2/TRBV6-3	TRBJ2-7
ASRKSGDYEQY	11	TRBV12-3/TRBV12-4	TRBJ2-7
ASRQGFEQY	9	TRBV27	TRBJ2-7
ASSPRGHEQY	10	TRBV6-5	TRBJ2-7
ASSLAFGTADKY	12	TRBV7-2	TRBJ2-3
ASSSAGLADYNEQY	14	TRBV12-3/TRBV12-4	TRBJ2-7
SARREGRNEQY	11	TRBV20-1	TRBJ2-7
SATISREGYGYN	12	TRBV20-1	TRBJ1-2
ASSQSRQGGYEQY	13	TRBV3-1	TRBJ2-7
ASSFPALGTEAF	12	TRBV12-3/TRBV12-4	TRBJ1-1
AASDFPGDTQY	11	TRBV24-1	TRBJ2-3
ASSLRKSLIATNEKLF	16	TRBV5-1	TRBJ1-4
ASSLRPQASGYT	12	TRBV12-3/TRBV12-4	TRBJ1-2
ASSTGANNEQF	11	TRBV5-1	TRBJ2-1
AWSTTGTGSTQY	12	TRBV30	TRBJ2-5
SAKTGLATNEQF	12	TRBV20-1	TRBJ2-1
SVDHLEETQY	10	TRBV29-1	TRBJ2-5
SGGETSGGYYEQY	13	TRBV20-1	TRBJ2-7
ASSSPPGVNSPLH	13	TRBV7-9	TRBJ1-6
ASSLGWGLNTEAF	13	TRBV5-8	TRBJ1-1